Listed below are T cell receptor beta chains from one sample, sequenced in a study of identical twins. MiXCR was run by TCRdb on the 5' RACE reads, yielding one entry per CDR3 protein. The repertoire holds around 960,000 distinct CDR3 sequences, with 10% to 15% as singletons. The sample also formed part of further work on yellow fever vaccine responses in identical twins.

Sequencing used PBMCs. Receptor source: a woman aged 18-30 years in good health. The CDR3 runs from the conserved cysteine through the conserved F or W. D genes are given only for firm matches. Size values are once, few and many counts, or a class for expanded clones, and some rows have none.

clone size,J gene,V gene,D gene,CDR3 protein,CDR3 DNA
many,TRBJ2-1,TRBV7-2,TRBD2,CASSLVSGPGSYNEQFF,TGTGCCAGCAGCTTAGTTAGCGGGCCCGGCTCCTACAATGAGCAGTTCTTC
.,TRBJ1-6,TRBV6-1,.,CASKYPDNSPLHF,TGTGCCAGCAAGTACCCGGATAATTCACCCCTCCACTTT
many,TRBJ2-1,TRBV6-5,.,CASSSTGTGYNEQFF,TGTGCCAGCAGTTCAACGGGGACGGGCTACAATGAGCAGTTCTTC
.,TRBJ1-2,TRBV3-1,.,CASSLSNTFGDGYTF,TGTGCCAGCAGCCTATCCAATACTTTCGGCGATGGCTACACCTTC
many,TRBJ1-1,TRBV5-1,.,CASSLGLEVTEAFF,TGCGCCAGCAGCTTGGGACTTGAAGTCACTGAAGCTTTCTTT
.,TRBJ2-3,TRBV24-1,.,CATSDSKAGHSTDTQYF,TGTGCCACCAGTGATTCAAAAGCGGGCCATAGCACAGATACGCAGTATTTT
.,TRBJ1-1,TRBV20-1,TRBD1,CSASQGAPEAFF,TGCAGTGCTAGTCAGGGGGCCCCTGAAGCTTTCTTT
few,TRBJ1-6,TRBV2,TRBD1,CASSDPGQGTSPLHF,TGTGCCAGCAGTGACCCGGGACAGGGGACTTCACCCCTCCACTTT
few,TRBJ2-3,TRBV4-1,TRBD2,CASRVLSGLAGVDTQYF,TGCGCCAGCAGAGTGTTATCGGGGCTAGCGGGGGTAGATACGCAGTATTTT
.,TRBJ1-5,TRBV11-2,.,CASSLKPDSNQPQHF,TGTGCCAGCAGCTTAAAACCAGACAGCAATCAGCCCCAGCATTTT
many,TRBJ1-1,TRBV3-1,.,CASSSSVRSTEAFF,TGTGCCAGCAGCTCCTCGGTACGGAGCACTGAAGCTTTCTTT
.,TRBJ2-7,TRBV10-2,.,CASSRNGAFYEQYF,TGCGCCAGCAGTCGAAACGGAGCCTTCTACGAGCAGTACTTC
few,TRBJ2-3,TRBV5-1,TRBD1,CASSLALQGYGTDTQYF,TGCGCCAGCAGCTTGGCCCTACAGGGGTACGGCACAGATACGCAGTATTTT
few,TRBJ2-3,TRBV10-3,TRBD2,CAITPGLAGGDTQYF,TGTGCCATCACCCCGGGACTAGCGGGAGGTGATACGCAGTATTTT
.,TRBJ2-1,TRBV6-1,.,CASRRDELSYNEQFF,TGTGCCAGCCGGCGGGACGAACTCTCCTACAATGAGCAGTTCTTC
few,TRBJ1-4,TRBV19,TRBD1,CASSIGTGANEKLFF,TGTGCCAGTAGTATCGGTACAGGGGCTAATGAAAAACTGTTTTTT
few,TRBJ2-7,TRBV15,.,CATSPERRGLNEQYF,TGTGCCACCAGTCCCGAACGGAGGGGGCTCAACGAGCAGTACTTC
.,TRBJ1-1,TRBV11-2,.,CASSFTGPANTEAFF,TGTGCCAGCAGCTTTACGGGGCCCGCTAACACTGAAGCTTTCTTT
.,TRBJ1-6,TRBV5-1,.,CASRTASSYNSPLHF,TGCGCCAGCAGGACTGCCAGCTCCTATAATTCACCCCTCCACTTT
.,TRBJ2-1,TRBV5-5,TRBD1,CASQTGGISSYNEQFF,TGTGCCAGCCAAACAGGGGGGATATCTTCCTACAATGAGCAGTTCTTC
few,TRBJ2-1,TRBV24-1,TRBD1,CATSDLQGATYNEQFF,TGTGCCACCAGTGATTTGCAGGGGGCGACGTACAATGAGCAGTTCTTC
.,TRBJ2-7,TRBV29-1,.,CSVGGAGRQYF,TGCAGCGTTGGTGGGGCAGGGAGACAGTACTTC
.,TRBJ2-7,TRBV28,.,CASRRVLYYEQYF,TGTGCCAGCAGAAGGGTTCTCTACTACGAGCAGTACTTC
many,TRBJ1-3,TRBV29-1,.,CSVAAGFGNTIYF,TGCAGCGTCGCGGCGGGCTTCGGAAACACCATATATTTT
few,TRBJ2-3,TRBV10-1,.,CASSVPQGMQYF,TGCGCCAGCAGTGTTCCCCAGGGAATGCAGTATTTT
.,TRBJ2-1,TRBV24-1,TRBD2,CATSHASGGARNEQFF,TGTGCCACCAGTCATGCTAGCGGGGGGGCACGCAATGAGCAGTTCTTC
many,TRBJ1-2,TRBV25-1,TRBD1,CASSDGTAYGYTF,TGTGCCAGCAGTGATGGGACAGCCTATGGCTACACCTTC
.,TRBJ2-1,TRBV18,.,CASSSQGRDEQFF,TGTGCCAGCTCATCTCAGGGTAGGGATGAGCAGTTCTTC
few,TRBJ2-3,TRBV4-2,TRBD1,CASSQGQGFTDTQYF,TGTGCCAGCAGCCAAGGACAGGGTTTCACAGATACGCAGTATTTT